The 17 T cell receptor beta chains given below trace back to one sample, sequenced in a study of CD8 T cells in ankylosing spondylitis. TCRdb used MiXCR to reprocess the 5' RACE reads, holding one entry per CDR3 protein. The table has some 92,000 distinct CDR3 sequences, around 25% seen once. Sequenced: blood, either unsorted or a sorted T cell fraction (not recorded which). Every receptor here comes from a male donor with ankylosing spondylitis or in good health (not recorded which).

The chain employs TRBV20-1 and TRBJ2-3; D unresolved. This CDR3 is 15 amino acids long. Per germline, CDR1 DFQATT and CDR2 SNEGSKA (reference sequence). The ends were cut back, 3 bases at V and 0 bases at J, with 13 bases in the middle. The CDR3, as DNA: TGCAGTGCTAGTATTCCAGCTCGGAGCACAGATACGCAGTATTTT. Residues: CSASIPARSTDTQYF.

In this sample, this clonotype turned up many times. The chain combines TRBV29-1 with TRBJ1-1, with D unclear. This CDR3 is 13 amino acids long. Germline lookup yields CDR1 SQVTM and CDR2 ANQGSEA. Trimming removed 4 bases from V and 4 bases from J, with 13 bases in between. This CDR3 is CSVGGGRGTEAFF. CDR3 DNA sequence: TGCAGCGTTGGGGGAGGAAGAGGCACTGAAGCTTTCTTT.

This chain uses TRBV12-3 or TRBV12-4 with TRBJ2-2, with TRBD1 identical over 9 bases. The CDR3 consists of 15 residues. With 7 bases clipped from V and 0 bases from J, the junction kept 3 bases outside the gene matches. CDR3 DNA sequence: TGTGCCAGCACCCGGACAGGGGCGAACACCGGGGAGCTGTTTTTT. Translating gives CASTRTGANTGELFF.

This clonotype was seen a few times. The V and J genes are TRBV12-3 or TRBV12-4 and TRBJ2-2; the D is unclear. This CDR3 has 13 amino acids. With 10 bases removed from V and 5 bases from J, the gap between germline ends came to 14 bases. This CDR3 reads CANLVSETGELFF. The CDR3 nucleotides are TGTGCCAACCTCGTGTCAGAGACCGGGGAGCTGTTTTTT.

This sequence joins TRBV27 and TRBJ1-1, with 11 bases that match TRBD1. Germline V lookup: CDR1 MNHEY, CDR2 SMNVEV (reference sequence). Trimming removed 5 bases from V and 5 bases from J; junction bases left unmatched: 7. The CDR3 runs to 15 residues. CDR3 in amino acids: CASSRGTGGRTEAFF. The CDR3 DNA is TGTGCCAGCAGTCGCGGGACAGGGGGTCGAACTGAAGCTTTCTTT.

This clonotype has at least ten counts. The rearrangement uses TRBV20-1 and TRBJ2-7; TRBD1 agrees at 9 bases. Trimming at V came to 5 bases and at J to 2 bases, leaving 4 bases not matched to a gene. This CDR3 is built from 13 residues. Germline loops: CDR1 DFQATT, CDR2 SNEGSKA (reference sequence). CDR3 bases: TGCAGTGCTCTGGGACAGGGTGCCTACGAGCAGTACTTC. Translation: CSALGQGAYEQYF.

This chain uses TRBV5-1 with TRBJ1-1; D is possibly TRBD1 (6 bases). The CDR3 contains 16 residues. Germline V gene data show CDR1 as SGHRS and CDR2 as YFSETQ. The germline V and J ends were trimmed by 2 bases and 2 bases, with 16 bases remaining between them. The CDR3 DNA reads TGCGCCAGCAGCTTCACTCCGGACAGCGCTAACACTGAAGCTTTCTTT. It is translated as CASSFTPDSANTEAFF.

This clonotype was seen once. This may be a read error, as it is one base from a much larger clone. CDR3 bases: TGCAGTGCTAATGCCCCCCCGGACCGCGCCGAAGCCTATGGCTACACCTTC. Its protein is CSANAPPDRAEAYGYTF. The chain is built from TRBV20-1 and TRBJ1-2; D not resolved. The V and J ends lost 4 bases and 4 bases respectively, with 25 bases between them. This CDR3 comprises 17 residues. Looked up from germline, CDR1 is DFQATT and CDR2 is SNEGSKA (reference sequence).

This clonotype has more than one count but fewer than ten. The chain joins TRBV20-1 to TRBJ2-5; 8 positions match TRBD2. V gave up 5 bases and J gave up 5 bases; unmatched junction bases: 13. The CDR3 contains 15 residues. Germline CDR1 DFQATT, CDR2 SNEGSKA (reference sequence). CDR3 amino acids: CSARLSGSDGETQYF. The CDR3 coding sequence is TGCAGTGCTCGTCTAAGCGGGAGTGATGGGGAGACCCAGTACTTC.

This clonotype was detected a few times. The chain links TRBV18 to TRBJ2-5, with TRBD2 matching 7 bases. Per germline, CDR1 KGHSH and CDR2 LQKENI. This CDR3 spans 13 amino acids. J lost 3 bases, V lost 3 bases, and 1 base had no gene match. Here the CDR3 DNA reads TGTGCCAGCTCACCCGGACTAGAAGAGACCCAGTACTTC. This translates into CASSPGLEETQYF.

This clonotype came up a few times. The CDR3 bases are TGTGCCAGCAGCTCCCAAATTAGGGCCTCTGGGGCCAACGTCCTGACTTTC. It yields the protein CASSSQIRASGANVLTF. This chain links TRBV7-2 with TRBJ2-6; D gene unclear. V lost 4 bases to trimming and J lost 0 bases, with 13 bases between them. Germline V lookup: CDR1 SGHTA, CDR2 FQGNSA. The CDR3 has 17 amino acids.

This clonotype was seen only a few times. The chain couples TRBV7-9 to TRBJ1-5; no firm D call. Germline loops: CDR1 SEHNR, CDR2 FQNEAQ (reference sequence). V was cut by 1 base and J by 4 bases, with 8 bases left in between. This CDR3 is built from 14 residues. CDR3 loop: CASSLGSGNQPQHF. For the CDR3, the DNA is TGTGCCAGCAGCTTAGGGTCGGGGAATCAGCCCCAGCATTTT.

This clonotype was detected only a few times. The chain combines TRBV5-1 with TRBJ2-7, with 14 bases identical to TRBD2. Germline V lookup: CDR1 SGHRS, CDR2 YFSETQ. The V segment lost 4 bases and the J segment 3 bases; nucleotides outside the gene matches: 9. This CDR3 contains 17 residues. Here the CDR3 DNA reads TGCGCCAGCAGCACCGGGACTAGCGGGAGTTTGGACTACGAGCAGTACTTC. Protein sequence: CASSTGTSGSLDYEQYF.

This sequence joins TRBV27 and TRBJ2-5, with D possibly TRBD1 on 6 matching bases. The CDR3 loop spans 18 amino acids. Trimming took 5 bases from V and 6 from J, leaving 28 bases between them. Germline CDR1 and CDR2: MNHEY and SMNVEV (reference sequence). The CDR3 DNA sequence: TGTGCCAGCAGTGGGGGCACGGGGAGCGAGATGTTGGCAAAGACCCAGTACTTC. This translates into CASSGGTGSEMLAKTQYF.

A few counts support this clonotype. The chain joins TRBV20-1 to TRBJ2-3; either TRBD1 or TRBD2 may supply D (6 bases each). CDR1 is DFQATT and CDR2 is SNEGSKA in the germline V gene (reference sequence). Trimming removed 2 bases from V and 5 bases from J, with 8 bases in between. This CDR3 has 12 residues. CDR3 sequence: CSARRGEDTQYF. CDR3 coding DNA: TGCAGTGCTAGAAGGGGGGAAGATACGCAGTATTTT.

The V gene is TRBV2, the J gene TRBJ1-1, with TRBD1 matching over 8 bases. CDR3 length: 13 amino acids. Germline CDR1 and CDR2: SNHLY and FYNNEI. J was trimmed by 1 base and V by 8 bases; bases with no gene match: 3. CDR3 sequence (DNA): TGTGCCAGCGGGACAGGCCGGAACACTGAAGCTTTCTTT. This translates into CASGTGRNTEAFF.

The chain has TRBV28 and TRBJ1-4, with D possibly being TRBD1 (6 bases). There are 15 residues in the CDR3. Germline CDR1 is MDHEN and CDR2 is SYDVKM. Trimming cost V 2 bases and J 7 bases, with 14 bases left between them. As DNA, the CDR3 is TGTGCCAGCAGTTTAGTGTGGGGGCAGGGTGAAAAACTGTTTTTT. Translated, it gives CASSLVWGQGEKLFF.